The source of this TCR beta chain is a study of blood T cell repertoires in COVID-19. For the study at large: Acute-phase and convalescent COVID-19 samples originated in the United States, Italy and Spain.

Authors' data handling: Nucleated cell counts were estimated from reference gene primer amplification. Data came from immunoSEQ multiplex PCR; TCRdb stores just in-frame clones and leaves some out. D and trimming were read from the DNA, whereas the V and J calls and clone size are those reported in that table. The sample carries 56,000 or so clones, roughly 89% recorded once. CDR3 length equals 14 residues. CDR1 and CDR2 from the germline V gene are MNHEY and SVGEGT. Between the trimmed V and J ends, which lost 4 bases and 3 bases, there was a span of 12 bases. The gene calls are TRBV6-2 or TRBV6-3 and TRBJ1-1; unclear D gene. The specimen sequenced was peripheral blood. The origin of this receptor is an older woman with COVID-19, enrolled during active disease. The CDR3 DNA reads as TGTGCCAGCAGTTTCGGGGTCTGGGACACTGAAGCTTTCTTT. Translated: CASSFGVWDTEAFF.